The 8 T cell receptor beta chains given below trace back to one sample, sequenced in a study of T cell changes during pregnancy in multiple sclerosis. Sequenced by immunoSEQ multiplex PCR; TCRdb stores in-frame clones only, minus some. In the table there are about 93,000 clones, 91% of which are singletons. This material consisted of peripheral blood, taken after pregnancy. These receptors originate from a female donor in good health, enrolled as a control in a pregnancy study.

This chain connects TRBV28 to TRBJ2-7; 7 bases match TRBD2. The CDR3 consists of 16 residues. CDR1 and CDR2 from the germline V gene are MDHEN and SYDVKM. V lost 6 bases, J lost 2 bases, and 13 bases stayed unmatched. CDR3 sequence: CASRARPGLNAYEQYF. Written as DNA, the CDR3 is TGTGCCAGCAGGGCAAGACCGGGACTAAACGCCTACGAGCAGTACTTC.

The rearrangement joins TRBV7-9 to TRBJ1-2; perhaps TRBD1 as D (5 bases). The germline CDR1 and CDR2 sequences are SEHNR and FQNEAQ (reference sequence). Deletions cut 1 base from V and 14 bases from J, with 11 bases between. CDR3 length: 11 amino acids. The CDR3 coding sequence is TGTGCCAGCAGCTTAGATCGGGGGTTGACCTTC. Its protein product is CASSLDRGLTF. The variable domain in full, with the rest retrieved from reference TRBV7-9 and TRBJ1-2, is DTGVSQNPRHKITKRGQNVTFRCDPISEHNRLYWYRQTLGQGPEFLTYFQNEAQLEKSRLLSDRFSAERPKGSFSTLEIQRTEQGDSAMYLCASSLDRGLTFGSGTRLTVV.

This rearrangement joins TRBV6-7 to TRBJ2-3, with D possibly matching TRBD1 (6 bases). TRBV6-7 qualifies as an ORF whose function is uncertain. This CDR3 has 17 residues. Trimming removed 2 bases from V and 4 bases from J, with 19 bases in between. The CDR3 protein is CASSYPRLDKGADTQYF. In nucleotides, the CDR3 is TGTGCCAGCAGTTACCCAAGACTTGATAAGGGGGCAGATACGCAGTATTTT.

The chain has TRBV29-1 and TRBJ1-1; TRBD1 agrees at 7 bases. CDR1 and CDR2 (germline): SQVTM, ANQGSEA. V was clipped by 4 bases and J by 1 base; unmatched bases: 9. This CDR3 has 15 residues. The CDR3 is CSVGAVAGGNTEAFF. The CDR3 DNA reads TGCAGCGTTGGAGCGGTAGCAGGGGGGAACACTGAAGCTTTCTTT.

V is TRBV7-2 and J is TRBJ1-3, with 7 positions matching TRBD1. V shed 4 bases, J shed 8 bases, and the junction held 8 bases outside the gene matches. CDR3 size: 14 residues. Germline lookup yields CDR1 SGHTA and CDR2 FQGNSA. DNA of the CDR3: TGTGCCAGCAGCTATGGAGCAGGGGGAGACACCATATATTTT. Protein product: CASSYGAGGDTIYF.

V is TRBV4-1 and J is TRBJ2-3, with 8 bases matching TRBD1. The CDR3 sequence is 15 residues long. Trimming removed 4 bases from V and 4 bases from J; junction bases left unmatched: 7. Germline V gene data show CDR1 as MGHRA and CDR2 as YSYEKL. This CDR3 is CASSPRQGPADTQYF. CDR3 coding DNA: TGCGCCAGCAGCCCCCGACAGGGGCCAGCAGATACGCAGTATTTT.

This chain uses TRBV28 with TRBJ2-1, with 12 bases matching TRBD1. Germline CDR1 reads MDHEN; CDR2 reads SYDVKM. Germline trimming cut 3 bases from V and 9 bases from J; bases unmatched to any gene: 6. The CDR3 consists of 15 residues. The CDR3 is CASSLGQGARGEQFF. CDR3 in DNA: TGTGCCAGCAGTTTGGGACAGGGGGCGCGGGGTGAGCAGTTCTTC. The full variable domain, in which reference TRBV28 and TRBJ2-1 provide the parts outside the CDR3, is DVKVTQSSRYLVKRTGEKVFLECVQDMDHENMFWYRQDPGLGLRLIYFSYDVKMKEKGDIPEGYSVSREKKERFSLILESASTNQTSMYLCASSLGQGARGEQFFGPGTRLTVL.

The chain uses TRBV30 and TRBJ2-5, with a weak D call TRBD2 (6 bases). In germline, CDR1 is GTSNPN, CDR2 SVGIG (reference sequence). The CDR3 extends over 11 amino acids. Trimming took 3 bases from V and 4 from J, leaving 6 bases between them. CDR3 nucleotide sequence: TGTGCCTGGAGCGGGGGAGAGACCCAGTACTTC. Protein: CAWSGGETQYF.